This T cell receptor (beta chain) was sequenced for a study of HIV-infected children after antiretroviral therapy interruption. At the level of the study: Interruption-arm sampling covered weeks 0, 12, interruption end (24 or 48), and about 3 years post-study.

The CDR3 is 18 residues long. With 3 bases clipped from V and 0 bases from J, the junction kept 13 bases outside the gene matches. This clonotype was counted many times. Its specificity is unknown. RNA-based 3' RACE libraries used unique molecular identifiers. In TCRdb, the 3' RACE reads were re-called with MiXCR into one record per CDR3 protein. The sample carries about 89,000 distinct CDR3 sequences, around 6.9% recorded once. Study-wide results and limits: Naive CD4+ CDR3 sharing between time points fell after interruption began.

The sample's treatment: PENTA 11 planned treatment interruption arm or continuous ART arm. At least 24 weeks of at least three-drug ART, in children 2 to 15 years. Sorting from thawed PBMCs isolated naive CD4+ CD45RA+ CD45RO- T cells. V and J are TRBV7-1 and TRBJ2-7; 8 positions match TRBD1. TRBV7-1 carries the ORF label, with uncertain function. This sample comprised CD45RA+ CD4+ T cells from PBMCs, pooled from several time points, obtained from a donor given antiretroviral therapy, either interrupted or continuous. Subset specified: naive CD4+ CD45RA+ CD45RO- T cells. The clonotype originates from a pool of human donors with HIV. The CDR3 spells CASSSYSLLTGASYEQYF. Written as DNA, the CDR3 is TGTGCCAGCAGCTCCTATTCCCTTTTGACAGGGGCCTCCTACGAGCAGTACTTC.